The present entry profiles one T cell receptor (beta chain) with its context. This sample was taken from a study of blood T cell repertoires in COVID-19. Turning to the study itself: In each case, the material was cDNA or gDNA derived from T cells, B-cell-depleted T cells, or PBMCs.

V lost 5 bases to trimming and J lost 0 bases; unmatched junction nucleotides: 4. Per germline, CDR1 GTSNPN and CDR2 SVGIG (reference sequence). The length of the CDR3 is 14 residues. Using immunoSEQ multiplex PCR, the repertoire was profiled, and TCRdb retains in-frame clones only, with some absent. This sample has about 180,000 clones; 83% occur once, and the top ten carry around 8%. Sequenced material: peripheral blood. The V gene is TRBV30, the J gene TRBJ2-1; 7 nucleotides agree with TRBD2. The receptor's source is a woman in her 70s with COVID-19, enrolled during active disease. CDR3 in DNA: TGTGCCTGGGGCGGCGGGAGCTCCTACAATGAGCAGTTCTTC. Its translation: CAWGGGSSYNEQFF.